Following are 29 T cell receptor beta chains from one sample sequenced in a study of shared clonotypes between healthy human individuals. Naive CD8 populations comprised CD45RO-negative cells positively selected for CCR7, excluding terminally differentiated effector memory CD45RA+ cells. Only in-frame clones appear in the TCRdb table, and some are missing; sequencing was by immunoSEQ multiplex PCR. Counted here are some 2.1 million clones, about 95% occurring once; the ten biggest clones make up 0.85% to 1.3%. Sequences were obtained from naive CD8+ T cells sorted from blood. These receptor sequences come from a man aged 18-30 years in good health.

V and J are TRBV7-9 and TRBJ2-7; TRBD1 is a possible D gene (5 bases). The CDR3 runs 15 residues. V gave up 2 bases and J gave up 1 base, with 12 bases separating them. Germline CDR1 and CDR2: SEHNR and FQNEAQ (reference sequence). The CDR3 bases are TGTGCCAGCAGCTTACCACCGACAGCTTCCTACGAGCAGTACTTC. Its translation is CASSLPPTASYEQYF.

Here the CDR3 reads CAAHGQGGEQYF. In DNA form, the CDR3 reads TGTGCCGCACACGGACAGGGGGGCGAGCAGTACTTC. V is TRBV19 and J is TRBJ2-7; 10 nucleotides match TRBD1. This CDR3 comprises 12 residues. V trimming: 11 bases; J trimming: 6 bases; junction bases outside the gene matches: 7. CDR1 is LNHDA and CDR2 is SQIVND in the germline V gene (reference sequence).

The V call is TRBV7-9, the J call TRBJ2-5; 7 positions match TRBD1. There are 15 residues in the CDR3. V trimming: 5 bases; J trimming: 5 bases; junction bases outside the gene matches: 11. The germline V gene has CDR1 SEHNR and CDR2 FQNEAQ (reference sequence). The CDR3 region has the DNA TGTGCCAGCAGCGACTTTGGACAGGCTACTGAGACCCAGTACTTC. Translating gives CASSDFGQATETQYF.

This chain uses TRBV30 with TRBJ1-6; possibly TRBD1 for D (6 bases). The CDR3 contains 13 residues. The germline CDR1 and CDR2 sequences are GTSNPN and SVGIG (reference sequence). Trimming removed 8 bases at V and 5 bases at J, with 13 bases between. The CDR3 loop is CAGGEGNNSPLHF. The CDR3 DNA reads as TGTGCCGGGGGCGAGGGAAATAATTCACCCCTCCACTTT.

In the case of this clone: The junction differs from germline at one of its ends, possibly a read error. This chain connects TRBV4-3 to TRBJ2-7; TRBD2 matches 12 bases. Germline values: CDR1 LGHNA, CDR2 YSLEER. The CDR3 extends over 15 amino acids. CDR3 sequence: CASSQASSGRDEQYF. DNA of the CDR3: TGCGCCAGCAGTCAAGCGTCTAGCGGGAGGGACGAGCAGTACTTC.

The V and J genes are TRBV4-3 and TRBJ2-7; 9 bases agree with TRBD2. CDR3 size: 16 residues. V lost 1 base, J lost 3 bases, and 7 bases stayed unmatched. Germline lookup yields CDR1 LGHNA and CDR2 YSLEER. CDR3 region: CASSQGGLATHYEQYF. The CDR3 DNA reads TGCGCCAGCAGCCAAGGAGGACTAGCGACCCACTACGAGCAGTACTTC.

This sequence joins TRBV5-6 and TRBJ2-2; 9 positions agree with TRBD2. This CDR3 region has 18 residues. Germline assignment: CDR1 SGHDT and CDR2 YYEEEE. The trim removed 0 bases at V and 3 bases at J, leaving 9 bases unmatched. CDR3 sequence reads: CASSLGPSGELYTGELFF. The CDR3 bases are TGTGCCAGCAGCTTGGGGCCTAGCGGGGAATTATACACCGGGGAGCTGTTTTTT.

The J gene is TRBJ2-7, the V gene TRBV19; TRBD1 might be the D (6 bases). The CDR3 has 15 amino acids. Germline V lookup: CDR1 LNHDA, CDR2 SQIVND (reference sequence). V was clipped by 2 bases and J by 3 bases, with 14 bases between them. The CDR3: CASSIRGWTDYEQYF. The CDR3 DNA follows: TGTGCCAGTAGTATACGCGGTTGGACAGACTACGAGCAGTACTTC.

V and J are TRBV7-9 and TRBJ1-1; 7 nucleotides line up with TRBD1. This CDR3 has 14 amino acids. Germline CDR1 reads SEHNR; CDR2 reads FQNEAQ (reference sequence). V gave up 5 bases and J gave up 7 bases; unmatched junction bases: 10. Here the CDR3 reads CASSPWTGDSEAFF. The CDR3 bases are TGTGCCAGCAGCCCTTGGACTGGGGACAGTGAAGCTTTCTTT. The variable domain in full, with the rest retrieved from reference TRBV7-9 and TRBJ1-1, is DTGVSQNPRHKITKRGQNVTFRCDPISEHNRLYWYRQTLGQGPEFLTYFQNEAQLEKSRLLSDRFSAERPKGSFSTLEIQRTEQGDSAMYLCASSPWTGDSEAFFGQGTRLTVV.

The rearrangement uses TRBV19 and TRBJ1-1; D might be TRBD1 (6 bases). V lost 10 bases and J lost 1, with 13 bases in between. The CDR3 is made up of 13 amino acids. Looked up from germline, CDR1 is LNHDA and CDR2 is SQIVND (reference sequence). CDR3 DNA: TGTGCCACTGCGAGGACAGCGAACACTGAAGCTTTCTTT. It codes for CATARTANTEAFF. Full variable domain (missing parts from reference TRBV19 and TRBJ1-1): DGGITQSPKYLFRKEGQNVTLSCEQNLNHDAMYWYRQDPGQGLRLIYYSQIVNDFQKGDIAEGYSVSREKKESFPLTVTSAQKNPTAFYLCATARTANTEAFFGQGTRLTVV.

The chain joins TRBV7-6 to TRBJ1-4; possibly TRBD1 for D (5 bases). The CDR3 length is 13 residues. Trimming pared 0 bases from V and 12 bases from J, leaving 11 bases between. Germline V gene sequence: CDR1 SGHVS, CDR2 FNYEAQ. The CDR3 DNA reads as TGTGCCAGCAGCTTAGCTGCGGGGCTGGAACTGTTTTTT. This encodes CASSLAAGLELFF.

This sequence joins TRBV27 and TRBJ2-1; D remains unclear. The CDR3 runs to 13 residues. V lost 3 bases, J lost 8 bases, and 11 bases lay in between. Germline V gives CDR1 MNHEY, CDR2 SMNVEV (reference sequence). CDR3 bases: TGTGCCAGCAGTTTCGGGTTAGTCTATGAGCAGTTCTTC. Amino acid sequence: CASSFGLVYEQFF.

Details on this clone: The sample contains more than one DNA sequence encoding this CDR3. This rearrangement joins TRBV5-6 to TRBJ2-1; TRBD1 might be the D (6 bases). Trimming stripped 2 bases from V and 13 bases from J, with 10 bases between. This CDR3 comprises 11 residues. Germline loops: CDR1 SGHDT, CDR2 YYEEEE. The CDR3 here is CASSLTGQQFF. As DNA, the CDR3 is TGTGCCAGCAGCTTAACAGGGCAACAGTTCTTC.

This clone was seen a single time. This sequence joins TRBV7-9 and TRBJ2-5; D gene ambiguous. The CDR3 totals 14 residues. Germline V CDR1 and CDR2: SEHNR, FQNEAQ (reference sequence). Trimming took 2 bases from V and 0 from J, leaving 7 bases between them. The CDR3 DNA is TGTGCCAGCAGCTTAAACAGCAACCAAGAGACCCAGTACTTC. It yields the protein CASSLNSNQETQYF.

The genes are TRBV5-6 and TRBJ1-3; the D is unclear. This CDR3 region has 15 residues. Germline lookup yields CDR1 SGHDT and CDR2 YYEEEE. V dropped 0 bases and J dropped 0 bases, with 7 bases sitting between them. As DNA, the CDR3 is TGTGCCAGCAGCTTGGGCCGGAACTCTGGAAACACCATATATTTT. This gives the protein CASSLGRNSGNTIYF.

CDR3 sequence (DNA): TGTGCCAGCAGTGGGGGGTCGTGGGCCAAAAACATTCAGTACTTC. It codes for CASSGGSWAKNIQYF. This rearrangement joins TRBV14 to TRBJ2-4; tentative D call: TRBD2 (6 bases). Looked up from germline, CDR1 is SGHDN and CDR2 is FVKESK. Trimming took 6 bases from V and 1 from J, leaving 13 bases between them. The CDR3 sequence is 15 residues long.

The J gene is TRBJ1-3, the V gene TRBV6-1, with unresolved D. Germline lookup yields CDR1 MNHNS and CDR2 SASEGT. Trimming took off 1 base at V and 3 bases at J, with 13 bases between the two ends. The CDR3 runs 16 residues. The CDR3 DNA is TGTGCCAGCAGTGAAGGTCCGGTTCGTTTTGGAAACACCATATATTTT. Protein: CASSEGPVRFGNTIYF.

The DNA for the CDR3 is TGTGCCAGCAGCTCCTGGCGGACTAGCGGGAGAGCTGTGGGTGAGCAGTACTTC. Translation: CASSSWRTSGRAVGEQYF. The chain uses TRBV7-9 and TRBJ2-7, with 13 bases lining up with TRBD2. The V segment lost 4 bases and the J segment 7 bases; nucleotides outside the gene matches: 16. The CDR3 is 18 residues long. Germline CDR1 reads SEHNR; CDR2 reads FQNEAQ (reference sequence).

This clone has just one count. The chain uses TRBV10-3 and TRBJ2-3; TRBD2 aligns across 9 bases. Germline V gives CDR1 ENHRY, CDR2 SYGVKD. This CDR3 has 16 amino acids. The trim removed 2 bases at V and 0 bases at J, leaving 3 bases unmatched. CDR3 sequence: CAISEAAGGSTDTQYF. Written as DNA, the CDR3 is TGTGCCATCAGTGAGGCAGCGGGGGGAAGCACAGATACGCAGTATTTT.

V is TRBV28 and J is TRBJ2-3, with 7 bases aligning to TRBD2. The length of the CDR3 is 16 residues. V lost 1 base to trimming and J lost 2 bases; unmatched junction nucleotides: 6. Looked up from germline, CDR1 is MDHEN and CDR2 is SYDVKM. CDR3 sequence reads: CASSLSGSGHTDTQYF. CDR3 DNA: TGTGCCAGCAGTTTATCGGGTAGCGGGCACACAGATACGCAGTATTTT.

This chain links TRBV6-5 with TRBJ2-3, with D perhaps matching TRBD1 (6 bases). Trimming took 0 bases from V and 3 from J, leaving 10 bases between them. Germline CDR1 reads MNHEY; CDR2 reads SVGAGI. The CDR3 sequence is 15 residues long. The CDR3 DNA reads TGTGCCAGCAGTTACTCCAGGGGTAAAACAGATACGCAGTATTTT. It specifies CASSYSRGKTDTQYF.

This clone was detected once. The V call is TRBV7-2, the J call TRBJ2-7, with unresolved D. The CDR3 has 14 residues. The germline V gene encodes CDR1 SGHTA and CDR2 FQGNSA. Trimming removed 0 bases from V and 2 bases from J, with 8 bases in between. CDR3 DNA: TGTGCCAGCAGCTTAGCCATAGGCCCCTACGAGCAGTACTTC. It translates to CASSLAIGPYEQYF.

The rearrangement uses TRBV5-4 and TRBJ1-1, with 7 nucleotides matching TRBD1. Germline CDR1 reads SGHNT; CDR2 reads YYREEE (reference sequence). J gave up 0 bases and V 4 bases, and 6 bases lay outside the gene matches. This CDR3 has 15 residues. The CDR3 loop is CASSTRDSMNTEAFF. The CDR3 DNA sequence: TGTGCCAGCAGCACGAGGGACAGCATGAACACTGAAGCTTTCTTT.

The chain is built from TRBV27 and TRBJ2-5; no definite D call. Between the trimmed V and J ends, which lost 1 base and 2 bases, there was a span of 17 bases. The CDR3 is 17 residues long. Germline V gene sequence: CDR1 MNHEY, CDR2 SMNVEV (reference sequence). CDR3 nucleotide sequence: TGTGCCAGCAGTTTATTGGCGGAAGTTGGAAGTCAAGAGACCCAGTACTTC. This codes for CASSLLAEVGSQETQYF.

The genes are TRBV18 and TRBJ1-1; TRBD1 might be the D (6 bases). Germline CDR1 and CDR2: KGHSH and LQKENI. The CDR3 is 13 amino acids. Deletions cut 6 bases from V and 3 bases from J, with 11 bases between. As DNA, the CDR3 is TGTGCCAGCTCTCCTACAGGGTACACTGAAGCTTTCTTT. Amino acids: CASSPTGYTEAFF.

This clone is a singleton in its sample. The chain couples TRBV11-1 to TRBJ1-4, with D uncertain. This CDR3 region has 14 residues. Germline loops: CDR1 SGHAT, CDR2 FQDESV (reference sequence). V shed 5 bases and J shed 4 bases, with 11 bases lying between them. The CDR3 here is CASSLGYLNEKLFF. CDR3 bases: TGTGCCAGCAGCCTGGGCTACCTTAATGAAAAACTGTTTTTT.

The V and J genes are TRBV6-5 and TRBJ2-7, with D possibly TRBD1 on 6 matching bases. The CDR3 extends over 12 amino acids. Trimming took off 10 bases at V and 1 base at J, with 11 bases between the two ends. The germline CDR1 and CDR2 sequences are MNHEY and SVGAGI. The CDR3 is CATRDNSYEQYF. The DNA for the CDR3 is TGTGCCACCCGGGACAATTCCTACGAGCAGTACTTC.

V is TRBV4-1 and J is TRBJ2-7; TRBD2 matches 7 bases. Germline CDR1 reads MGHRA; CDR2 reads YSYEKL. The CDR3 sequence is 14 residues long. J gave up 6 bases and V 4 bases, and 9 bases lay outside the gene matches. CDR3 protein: CASSPLGGDAEQYF. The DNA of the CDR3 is TGCGCCAGCAGCCCCCTGGGGGGGGACGCCGAGCAGTACTTC.

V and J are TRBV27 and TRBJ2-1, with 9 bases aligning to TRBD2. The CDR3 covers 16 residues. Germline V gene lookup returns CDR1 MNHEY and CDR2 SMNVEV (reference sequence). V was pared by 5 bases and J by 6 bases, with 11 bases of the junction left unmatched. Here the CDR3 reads CASSTPRLAGINEQFF. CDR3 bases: TGTGCCAGCAGTACGCCCCGGCTAGCGGGGATCAATGAGCAGTTCTTC.